This T cell receptor (beta chain) derives from a study of OX40 agonist ivuxolimab in advanced cancers. Overall study: A diagnosis of hepatocellular carcinoma, melanoma, renal cell or head and neck cancer was present in dose-escalation patients. Earlier anti-PD-1, anti-PD-L1 or anti-CTLA-4 therapy was permitted; under 50% had received some.

This CDR3 is built from 19 residues. Germline assignment: CDR1 SGHRS and CDR2 YFSETQ. With 4 bases removed from V and 1 base from J, the gap between germline ends came to 23 bases. Sequencing was performed with immunoSEQ multiplex PCR; in TCRdb, only in-frame clones are kept and a portion is missing. The sample includes 65,000 to 100,000 clones, 90% seen only once; the top ten take more than 0.25%. About this clone: Its antigen is undetermined.

Study conclusions and caveats: At doses 0.1 to 3.0 mg/kg, CD4+ and CD8+ clones expanded.

This sequence joins TRBV5-1 and TRBJ2-2; the D call may be TRBD1 or TRBD2 (6 bases each). Sequenced here: CD4+ or CD8+ T cells sorted from blood, sampled in a trial of the OX40 agonist ivuxolimab. The TCR originated in an adult with an advanced solid tumor such as melanoma, head and neck, liver or kidney cancer. The CDR3 DNA reads TGCGCCAGCAGCCGGGCCGGGGGCAGATCGGGCCGGAACACCGGGGAGCTGTTTTTT. It codes for CASSRAGGRSGRNTGELFF.